This T cell receptor (beta chain) appears in the sequencing data of a study of blood T cells in healthy people across ages. Findings of the study overall: Naive CD4+ cells and diversity were both higher in long-lived donors than in aged donors.

The CDR3 loop spans 15 amino acids. Germline V gene data show CDR1 as SGHRS and CDR2 as YFSETQ. The V gene end was trimmed by 7 bases and the J gene end by 9 bases; junction bases not matched to a gene: 12. A second PCR of about 7 to 12 cycles used a sample-barcoded 5' primer and a J-beta primer mix. Using its own MiXCR run on the 5' RACE reads, TCRdb lists one record per CDR3 protein. The table lists 1.5 million to 2 million distinct CDR3 sequences, 30% to 40% of them singletons. This clonotype was observed a handful of times. Its antigen is currently unknown. The sequencing input was blood. The sequence derives from a human donor in good health. The chain has TRBV5-1 and TRBJ2-1; 11 bases are shared with TRBD1. CDR3 sequence: CASGDFGQGAGEQFF. The CDR3 nucleotides read TGCGCCAGCGGCGACTTTGGACAGGGGGCTGGTGAGCAGTTCTTC.